This T cell receptor beta chain is from a study of T cell changes during pregnancy in multiple sclerosis. Germline V CDR1 and CDR2: SQVTM, ANQGSEA. Trimming shortened V by 4 bases and J by 10 bases, and 18 bases separated the two germline ends. The CDR3 spans 13 residues. Assay used: immunoSEQ multiplex PCR; TCRdb lists only in-frame clones, some missing. Here the sample spans roughly 60,000 clones, about nine tenths being singletons. The sample here was CD4+ T cells from peripheral blood mononuclear cells, taken in the first trimester of pregnancy. The receptor was isolated from a female donor with multiple sclerosis, enrolled in a pregnancy study. The chain uses TRBV29-1 and TRBJ2-3; tentative D call: TRBD2 (5 bases). CDR3 nucleotide sequence: TGCAGCGTTGGTGGGAGCCCGAGGGAAGCGCAGTATTTT. This codes for CSVGGSPREAQYF.